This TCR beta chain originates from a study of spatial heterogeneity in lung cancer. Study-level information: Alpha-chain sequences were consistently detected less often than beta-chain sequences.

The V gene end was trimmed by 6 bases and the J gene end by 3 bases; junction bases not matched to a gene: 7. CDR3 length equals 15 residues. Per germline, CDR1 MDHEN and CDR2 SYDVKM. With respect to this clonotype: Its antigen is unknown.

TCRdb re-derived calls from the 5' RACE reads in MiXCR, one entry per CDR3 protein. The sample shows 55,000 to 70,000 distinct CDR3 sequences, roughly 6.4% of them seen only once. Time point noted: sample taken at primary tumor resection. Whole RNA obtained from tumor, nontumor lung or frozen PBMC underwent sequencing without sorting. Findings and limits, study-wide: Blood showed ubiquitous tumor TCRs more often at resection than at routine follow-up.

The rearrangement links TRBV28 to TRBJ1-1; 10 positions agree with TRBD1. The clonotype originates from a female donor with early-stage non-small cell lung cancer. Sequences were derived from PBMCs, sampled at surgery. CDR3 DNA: TGTGCCAGCAGCGGTGGACAGGGGGGAGACACTGAAGCTTTCTTT. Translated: CASSGGQGGDTEAFF.